Reported below is one T cell receptor (beta chain). What it recognizes is unknown. The sample comes from a study of cytomegalovirus exposure and HLA in healthy donors. Whole-study results and caveats: Investigators reported 150 to 200 TCR beta chains as tied to cytomegalovirus. The classifier was said to identify cytomegalovirus status with high specificity and sensitivity. First-cohort TCR clusters tended to co-occur in the 120 or so validation repertoires, a later analysis found.

This table comes from immunoSEQ multiplex PCR, and its TCRdb copy is limited to in-frame clones, with some not included. Of under 200,000 clones listed, about 80% were seen once; the top ten hold roughly 7%. V was clipped by 9 bases and J by 6 bases, with 12 bases between them. Germline-derived CDR1 and CDR2 are LNHDA and SQIVND (reference sequence). This CDR3 is 12 amino acids long. Separation from the approximately 690-subject first cohort characterized the roughly 130-subject validation cohort, to which the donors belonged. The sequenced sample was PBMCs. This receptor was taken from a man aged 18 to 29 in good health and CMV-seropositive. The rearrangement uses TRBV19 and TRBJ2-1, with D possibly being TRBD1 (5 bases). CDR3 in amino acids: CASLDSSNEQFF. CDR3 nucleotide sequence: TGTGCCAGCCTTGACAGCTCCAATGAGCAGTTCTTC.